The 25 T cell receptor beta chains listed next were all sequenced from one sample in a study of regulatory T cells in long-lasting Graves disease (dated by TCRdb to about 2021). Reading the label with the study, this specimen's time point is: persistent/refractory GD, antithyroid drugs over 5 years with positive TRAb. For both TCR sequencing and RNA sequencing, RNA was extracted from PBMCs using TRIzol. The method was multiplex PCR. TCRdb lists the instrument as Illumina HiSeq 4000. iRepertoire HTBI primers and Arm-PCR amplification of CDR3 regions were used to construct TCR beta libraries. The public sequencing data were trimmed at Q25 with fastp and processed into clonotypes with MiXCR by TCRdb, which kept only in-frame beta chains. Rows are combined by CDR3 protein, so each entry shows the most common genes and DNA. This sample lists about 470,000 distinct CDR3 sequences; roughly 20% were detected once. The ten most abundant clones make up 6.5% to 10% of the sample.

The specimen was peripheral blood mononuclear cells (PBMCs), collected when the disease was refractory, from a patient treated with antithyroid drugs. These receptors were obtained from a female donor with Graves disease.

The count of this clonotype is one. The V call is TRBV11-3, the J call TRBJ2-7; 7 positions agree with TRBD1. The V and J ends lost 5 bases and 3 bases, in that order; junction bases with no gene match: 7. Germline CDR1 is SGHNT and CDR2 is YENEEA. The CDR3 length is 14 residues. The CDR3 protein is CASSRDREGYEQYF. CDR3 nucleotide sequence: TGTGCCAGCAGCCGAGACAGGGAAGGCTACGAGCAGTACTTC.

At least ten counts were recorded for this clonotype. The CDR3 DNA follows: TGTGCCTGGACGGTGGGAGGGACCGACAATGAGCAGTTCTTC. Its protein product is CAWTVGGTDNEQFF. The chain is built from TRBV30 and TRBJ2-1, with 7 bases that match TRBD2. The V and J ends lost 4 bases and 5 bases, in that order; junction bases with no gene match: 8. CDR3 length equals 14 residues. CDR1 is GTSNPN, CDR2 SVGIG, per germline (reference sequence). The full variable domain, its missing parts supplied by reference TRBV30 and TRBJ2-1, is SQTIHQWPATLVQPVGSPLSLECTVEGTSNPNLYWYRQAAGRGLQLLFYSVGIGQISSEVPQNLSASRPQDRQFILSSKKLLLSDSGFYLCAWTVGGTDNEQFFGPGTRLTVL.

Points on this clonotype: A read error is possible here, since a much larger clone lies one base away. CDR3 protein: CASSLGRRGYTF. As DNA, the CDR3 is TGTGCCAGCAGTTTAGGACGACGCGGCTACACCTTC. This sequence joins TRBV28 and TRBJ1-2; D gene uncertain. The CDR3 spans 12 residues. CDR1 and CDR2 from the germline V gene are MDHEN and SYDVKM. V lost 2 bases, J lost 8 bases, and 9 bases lay in between.

There are many counts of this clonotype. The chain carries TRBV6-1 and TRBJ1-1; 10 nucleotides agree with TRBD1. CDR1 and CDR2 from the germline V gene are MNHNS and SASEGT. Trimming took 5 bases from V and 1 from J; bases not matched to a gene: 7. This CDR3 has 16 amino acids. In DNA, the CDR3 is TGTGCCAGCAGTCGACAGGGGGCACAGTGGAACACTGAAGCTTTCTTT. It translates to CASSRQGAQWNTEAFF.

V and J are TRBV28 and TRBJ2-1; 12 positions agree with TRBD2. Germline CDR1 and CDR2: MDHEN and SYDVKM. The CDR3 covers 17 residues. The V segment lost 3 bases and the J segment 5 bases; nucleotides outside the gene matches: 8. CDR3: CASSFALAGGPDNEQFF. In DNA form, the CDR3 reads TGTGCCAGCAGTTTTGCACTAGCGGGAGGACCGGACAATGAGCAGTTCTTC.

The chain is built from TRBV9 and TRBJ2-7, with 7 bases aligning to TRBD2. This CDR3 has 14 amino acids. Germline CDR1 is SGDLS and CDR2 is YYNGEE. J lost 5 bases, V lost 3 bases, and 8 bases had no gene match. The CDR3 protein is CASSAYMGGDEQYF. CDR3 DNA sequence: TGTGCCAGCAGCGCATATATGGGAGGGGACGAGCAGTACTTC.

The chain carries TRBV19 and TRBJ1-6, with 9 bases fitting TRBD1. Per the germline V gene, CDR1 is LNHDA and CDR2 is SQIVND (reference sequence). CDR3 size: 16 residues. V lost 6 bases to trimming and J lost 14 bases; unmatched junction nucleotides: 17. CDR3 nucleotide sequence: TGTGCCAGTAGACGAGACGTCCCGGGACAGGGATCAGCCCTCCACTTT. This codes for CASRRDVPGQGSALHF.

This clonotype was found many times. V usage is TRBV28 and J usage is TRBJ2-7, with D possibly being TRBD1 (5 bases). V dropped 2 bases and J dropped 5 bases, with 13 bases sitting between them. The germline V gene encodes CDR1 MDHEN and CDR2 SYDVKM. The CDR3 has 14 amino acids. The CDR3 is CASSLMLPGNEQYF. CDR3 nucleotides: TGTGCCAGCAGTTTAATGCTACCAGGGAACGAGCAGTACTTC.

This clonotype was observed at least ten times. CDR3 nucleotide sequence: TGCGCCAGCAGCTTGGCCGGGGGACAGACGACCTACGAGCAGTACTTC. It codes for CASSLAGGQTTYEQYF. The J gene is TRBJ2-7, the V gene TRBV5-1; a weak D match, TRBD1 (7 bases). This CDR3 region has 16 residues. With 0 bases removed from V and 2 bases from J, the gap between germline ends came to 15 bases. Germline CDR1 reads SGHRS; CDR2 reads YFSETQ.

This clonotype was picked up many times. V gene TRBV30 combines with J gene TRBJ1-2; weak D call: TRBD1 (6 bases). V gave up 2 bases and J gave up 5 bases, with 15 bases separating them. Germline V gives CDR1 GTSNPN, CDR2 SVGIG (reference sequence). CDR3 length: 14 amino acids. The CDR3, as DNA: TGTGCCTGGAGTCACAGGACAGCAAAATATGGCTACACCTTC. Its translation is CAWSHRTAKYGYTF. Looking up the rest from reference TRBV30 and TRBJ1-2 gives the full variable domain: SQTIHQWPATLVQPVGSPLSLECTVEGTSNPNLYWYRQAAGRGLQLLFYSVGIGQISSEVPQNLSASRPQDRQFILSSKKLLLSDSGFYLCAWSHRTAKYGYTFGSGTRLTVV.

Ten or more counts support this clonotype. The rearrangement joins TRBV28 to TRBJ2-7, with D possibly TRBD1 on 6 matching bases. The germline V gene has CDR1 MDHEN and CDR2 SYDVKM. The CDR3 extends over 16 amino acids. Trimming removed 2 bases at V and 0 bases at J, with 14 bases between. CDR3 region: CASSLIPADSSYEQYF. CDR3 bases: TGTGCCAGCAGTTTAATTCCAGCGGACAGCTCCTACGAGCAGTACTTC.

At least ten counts were recorded for this clonotype. This sequence joins TRBV5-1 and TRBJ2-7; 10 bases are a match to TRBD2. The CDR3 loop spans 16 amino acids. CDR1 is SGHRS, CDR2 YFSETQ, per germline. J lost 7 bases, V lost 4 bases, and 14 bases had no gene match. Written as DNA, the CDR3 is TGCGCCAGCAGCACCATGGGCGGACTAGCGGTGGGAGAGCAGTACTTC. It codes for CASSTMGGLAVGEQYF. Full variable domain (rest looked up from reference TRBV5-1 and TRBJ2-7): KAGVTQTPRYLIKTRGQQVTLSCSPISGHRSVSWYQQTPGQGLQFLFEYFSETQRNKGNFPGRFSGRQFSNSRSEMNVSTLELGDSALYLCASSTMGGLAVGEQYFGPGTRLTVT.

This clonotype was recorded a few times. The V gene is TRBV6-1, the J gene TRBJ2-2; TRBD2 matches at 8 bases. This CDR3 spans 14 amino acids. CDR1 and CDR2 (germline): MNHNS, SASEGT. V shed 7 bases, J shed 4 bases, and the junction held 5 bases outside the gene matches. CDR3 loop: CASTPAGATGELFF. The CDR3 nucleotides read TGTGCCAGCACCCCAGCGGGAGCCACCGGGGAGCTGTTTTTT.

This clonotype has ten or more counts. The genes are TRBV27 and TRBJ2-5; 9 positions match TRBD2. The V and J ends lost 6 bases and 1 base, in that order; junction bases with no gene match: 6. The CDR3 covers 15 residues. Germline-derived CDR1 and CDR2 are MNHEY and SMNVEV (reference sequence). The CDR3 DNA follows: TGTGCCAGCAGCGGACTAGCGACAACCCAAGAGACCCAGTACTTC. This gives the protein CASSGLATTQETQYF.

The CDR3 nucleotides read TGTGCCAGTAGTCCCATCGACAGGGGGAACACTGAAGCTTTCTTT. Translation gives CASSPIDRGNTEAFF. The chain is built from TRBV19 and TRBJ1-1; 8 nucleotides line up with TRBD1. The CDR3 runs to 15 residues. CDR1 and CDR2 (germline): LNHDA, SQIVND (reference sequence). With V trimmed by 5 bases and J by 1 base, 6 bases remained unmatched.

This clonotype was detected ten times or more. The V gene is TRBV28, the J gene TRBJ2-5; no definite D call. Germline lookup yields CDR1 MDHEN and CDR2 SYDVKM. The CDR3 contains 14 residues. Trimming removed 3 bases from V and 1 base from J, with 9 bases in between. The CDR3 DNA is TGTGCCAGCAGTTTTCGCCAGCTCCAAGAGACCCAGTACTTC. Translation: CASSFRQLQETQYF.

This clonotype was seen ten or more times. V usage is TRBV6-1 and J usage is TRBJ1-5; no firm D call. This CDR3 region has 12 residues. Trimming removed 11 bases from V and 3 bases from J, with 11 bases in between. CDR1 is MNHNS, CDR2 SASEGT, per germline. The CDR3 sequence: CAAGNINQPQHF. The CDR3 DNA is TGTGCCGCGGGCAATATCAATCAGCCCCAGCATTTT.

This rearrangement joins TRBV6-1 to TRBJ1-2; D gene unclear. The CDR3 sequence is 13 residues long. Germline CDR1 is MNHNS and CDR2 is SASEGT. V shed 8 bases and J shed 3 bases, with 13 bases lying between them. The DNA of the CDR3 is TGTGCCAGCCGGCAGTTGAGTGACTATGGCTACACCTTC. Protein sequence: CASRQLSDYGYTF.

Many counts were recorded for this clonotype. V gene TRBV27 combines with J gene TRBJ2-5; perhaps TRBD2 as D (5 bases). The CDR3 covers 14 residues. V was shortened by 5 bases and J by 4 bases, with 14 bases between the two germline ends. Looked up from germline, CDR1 is MNHEY and CDR2 is SMNVEV (reference sequence). CDR3 protein: CASSPPGSGETQYF. The CDR3 DNA sequence: TGTGCCAGCAGTCCACCGGGGAGTGGAGAGACCCAGTACTTC.

This clonotype was seen many times. The chain links TRBV6-1 to TRBJ2-2, with no clear D. CDR1 is MNHNS and CDR2 is SASEGT in the germline V gene. V was shortened by 7 bases and J by 1 base, with 13 bases between the two germline ends. The CDR3 runs to 15 residues. CDR3 loop: CASTPLKGNTGELFF. CDR3 coding DNA: TGTGCCAGCACCCCCCTGAAGGGGAACACCGGGGAGCTGTTTTTT.

This clonotype was recorded at least ten times. The rearrangement uses TRBV6-1 and TRBJ1-2; tentative D call: TRBD1 (6 bases). Germline CDR1 and CDR2: MNHNS and SASEGT. V dropped 4 bases and J dropped 2 bases, with 11 bases sitting between them. This CDR3 comprises 14 residues. The CDR3 sequence is CASSVGGRNYGYTF. Here the CDR3 DNA reads TGTGCCAGCAGTGTTGGGGGGCGCAACTATGGCTACACCTTC.

The sample holds many counts of this clonotype. The gene calls are TRBV13 and TRBJ1-1; D gene ambiguous. This CDR3 is 12 amino acids long. Per germline, CDR1 PRHDT and CDR2 FYEKMQ (reference sequence). The V end was cut by 5 bases, the J end by 2 bases, with 6 bases between. CDR3 loop: CASSQSNTEAFF. The CDR3 DNA sequence: TGTGCCAGCAGCCAGAGTAACACTGAAGCTTTCTTT.

Turning to this clonotype: This may come from a read error, since a much larger clone is one base off. The CDR3: CASSPTTFWETQYF. Here the CDR3 DNA reads TGTGCCAGCAGTCCCACCACATTTTGGGAGACCCAGTACTTC. The rearrangement joins TRBV7-2 to TRBJ2-5, with unresolved D. V lost 6 bases and J lost 5, with 16 bases in between. The CDR3 consists of 14 residues. Germline-derived CDR1 and CDR2 are SGHTA and FQGNSA.

The gene calls are TRBV6-1 and TRBJ2-5; D is possibly TRBD1 (5 bases). The germline V and J ends were trimmed by 7 bases and 7 bases, with 13 bases remaining between them. CDR1 is MNHNS and CDR2 is SASEGT in the germline V gene. The CDR3 covers 12 residues. This chain's CDR3 is CASKSTGRTQYF. CDR3 nucleotides: TGTGCCAGCAAGTCCACAGGCCGGACCCAGTACTTC.

This clonotype was seen a handful of times. The rearrangement links TRBV19 to TRBJ1-3, with a weak D call TRBD1 (5 bases). From germline, CDR1 is LNHDA and CDR2 SQIVND (reference sequence). This CDR3 is built from 15 residues. V shed 6 bases and J shed 0 bases, with 12 bases lying between them. The CDR3 spells CASRQWDRSGNTIYF. The CDR3 DNA is TGTGCCAGTAGACAGTGGGACCGCTCTGGAAACACCATATATTTT.